The sequence of this T cell receptor beta chain was determined in a study of cytomegalovirus exposure and HLA in healthy donors. General study results and limits: Most subjects had HLA-A and HLA-B alleles reportedly predicted accurately by TCR beta sequences.

V was shortened by 5 bases and J by 0 bases, with 13 bases between the two germline ends. The V gene's germline CDR1 is LNHDA and CDR2 SQIVND (reference sequence). This CDR3 has 15 amino acids. To note about this clone: The antigen remains unidentified.

Use of 60 Vbeta and 13 Jbeta primers characterized the PCR. Only in-frame clones appear in the TCRdb table, and some are missing; sequencing was by immunoSEQ multiplex PCR. The sample carries 95,000 to 150,000 clones, over 60% recorded once. The origin of this receptor is a human donor in good health. The chain is built from TRBV19 and TRBJ1-1; D unclear. Sequencing was carried out using PBMCs. The CDR3 region is CASSPVSGLNTEAFF. CDR3 DNA sequence: TGTGCCAGTAGTCCGGTCAGCGGACTGAACACTGAAGCTTTCTTT.